What follows are 18 T cell receptor beta chains derived from one specimen sequenced in a study of regulatory T cells in long-lasting Graves disease. Arm-PCR with iRepertoire HTBI primers amplified the CDR3 regions for these TCR beta libraries. TCRdb re-called the multiplex PCR reads through MiXCR, storing one row per CDR3 protein. The sample lists 650,000 to 850,000 distinct CDR3 sequences, about 30% occurring once. Time point defined: persistent/refractory GD, antithyroid drugs over 5 years with positive TRAb. Scientists built the TCR library using RNA that was extracted from PBMCs. The sample in question was peripheral blood mononuclear cells (PBMCs), obtained when the disease was refractory, from a patient treated with antithyroid drugs. All receptors come from a female donor with Graves disease.

The gene calls are TRBV29-1 and TRBJ1-5; 7 bases match TRBD1. Germline CDR1 and CDR2: SQVTM and ANQGSEA. The CDR3 consists of 14 residues. V shed 6 bases, J shed 7 bases, and the junction held 12 bases outside the gene matches. The CDR3 sequence: CSVTLTGTAQPQHF. In DNA, the CDR3 is TGCAGCGTGACACTAACCGGGACAGCGCAGCCCCAGCATTTT.

A note on this clonotype: The junction departs from the called germline gene at one end, perhaps through a read error. The J gene is TRBJ2-5, the V gene TRBV18, with D perhaps TRBD1 (5 bases). The CDR3 sequence is 17 residues long. Germline-derived CDR1 and CDR2 are KGHSH and LQKENI. The CDR3, as DNA: TGTGCCAGCCCACCGACTCGCTGGGGCAGGGAACAAGAGACCCAGTACTTC. This translates into CASPPTRWGREQETQYF.

On this clonotype: One end of the junction is discordant with germline, which a read error may explain. This chain uses TRBV30 with TRBJ1-2; TRBD1 matches 8 bases. From germline, CDR1 is GTSNPN and CDR2 SVGIG (reference sequence). CDR3 size: 16 residues. CDR3 nucleotides: TGTGTCTGGAGTGTACTTCAGGACAGGGTGAACTATGGCTACACCTTC. Protein product: CVWSVLQDRVNYGYTF.

This clonotype was observed many times. J is TRBJ1-6 and V is TRBV2, with D possibly matching TRBD1 (5 bases). The V end lost 5 bases, the J end lost 10 bases, and 9 bases lay between the germline ends. Germline loops: CDR1 SNHLY, CDR2 FYNNEI. The CDR3 is 12 residues long. The chain's CDR3 is CASSIRESPLHF. CDR3 nucleotide sequence: TGTGCCAGCAGTATCAGGGAATCACCCCTCCACTTT.

The rearrangement joins TRBV6-1 to TRBJ2-5; 10 positions match TRBD1. Germline values: CDR1 MNHNS, CDR2 SASEGT. V lost 4 bases, J lost 1 base, and 3 bases stayed unmatched. This CDR3 is 15 amino acids long. In nucleotides, the CDR3 is TGTGCCAGCAGTGCGGGACAGGGGACCCAAGAGACCCAGTACTTC. Amino acid sequence: CASSAGQGTQETQYF.

This clonotype came up many times. The chain combines TRBV15 with TRBJ2-5; D call uncertain. The CDR3 loop spans 13 amino acids. Germline V gene lookup returns CDR1 LNHNV and CDR2 YYDKDF (reference sequence). The V gene lost 5 bases and the J gene lost 12 bases, with 19 bases spanning the gap. CDR3: CATSSTMARREYF. CDR3 nucleotides: TGTGCCACCAGCTCGACGATGGCCCGACGGGAGTACTTC.

The chain carries TRBV5-5 and TRBJ1-1; D not certain. The length of the CDR3 is 13 residues. Germline V CDR1 and CDR2: SGHKS, YYEKEE (reference sequence). Deletions cut 3 bases from V and 2 bases from J, with 8 bases between. As DNA, the CDR3 is TGTGCCAGCAGCTGGCCCACTAACACTGAAGCTTTCTTT. This codes for CASSWPTNTEAFF. The whole variable domain, filled in from reference TRBV5-5 and TRBJ1-1, reads DAGVTQSPTHLIKTRGQQVTLRCSPISGHKSVSWYQQVLGQGPQFIFQYYEKEERGRGNFPDRFSARQFPNYSSELNVNALLLGDSALYLCASSWPTNTEAFFGQGTRLTVV.

This clonotype was detected many times. V usage is TRBV13 and J usage is TRBJ1-2; 7 bases are a match to TRBD1. The CDR3 is 14 amino acids. The J segment lost 3 bases and the V segment lost 5 bases, leaving 6 bases of the junction unmatched. CDR1 PRHDT and CDR2 FYEKMQ come from the germline V gene (reference sequence). CDR3 region: CASSGYRGDYGYTF. In nucleotides, the CDR3 is TGTGCCAGCAGCGGGTACAGGGGCGACTATGGCTACACCTTC.

This clonotype was detected only a few times. V usage is TRBV10-3 and J usage is TRBJ2-7; TRBD1 agrees at 8 bases. V gave up 2 bases and J gave up 5 bases; unmatched junction bases: 8. The CDR3 has 15 residues. Germline CDR1 is ENHRY and CDR2 is SYGVKD. CDR3 coding DNA: TGTGCCATCAGTGAGGGACAGGGTTCTCGCCACGAGCAGTACTTC. Translation gives CAISEGQGSRHEQYF.

The chain combines TRBV28 with TRBJ1-4; D ambiguous. There are 10 residues in the CDR3. Trimming pared 8 bases from V and 8 bases from J, leaving 6 bases between. Germline V CDR1 and CDR2: MDHEN, SYDVKM. The chain's CDR3 is CASGGEKLFF. The CDR3 DNA reads TGTGCCAGCGGAGGGGAAAAACTGTTTTTT.

This clonotype was counted between two and nine times. The chain is built from TRBV6-2 or TRBV6-3 and TRBJ1-4, with TRBD1 as a possible D gene (5 bases). The V end was cut by 3 bases, the J end by 2 bases, with 10 bases between. CDR1 and CDR2 from the germline V gene are MNHEY and SVGEGT. There are 15 residues in the CDR3. The CDR3, as DNA: TGTGCCAGCAGTTATGGGGGGTTTACTAATGAAAAACTGTTTTTT. As protein: CASSYGGFTNEKLFF.

CDR3 sequence: CASGYLGGSSYEQYF. The CDR3 DNA is TGTGCCAGCGGATACCTGGGGGGGAGCTCCTACGAGCAGTACTTC. The J gene is TRBJ2-7, the V gene TRBV6-2 or TRBV6-3, with 7 bases lining up with TRBD2. This CDR3 comprises 15 residues. Looked up from germline, CDR1 is MNHEY and CDR2 is SVGEGT. The V and J ends lost 8 bases and 0 bases, in that order; junction bases with no gene match: 10.

This clonotype showed up just a few times. The V gene is TRBV20-1, the J gene TRBJ2-5; TRBD2 is a possible D gene (5 bases). Germline V lookup: CDR1 DFQATT, CDR2 SNEGSKA (reference sequence). This CDR3 contains 13 residues. V was trimmed by 6 bases and J by 5 bases, leaving 16 bases between them. CDR3 coding DNA: TGCAGTGCCCAACGGGGTCCCCTGGAGACCCAGTACTTC. The encoded protein is CSAQRGPLETQYF.

The V call is TRBV7-9, the J call TRBJ1-1; D is uncertain. CDR1 SEHNR and CDR2 FQNEAQ come from the germline V gene (reference sequence). This CDR3 is built from 14 residues. V shed 1 base and J shed 0 bases, with 6 bases lying between them. CDR3 in amino acids: CASSLGNVNTEAFF. The DNA for the CDR3 is TGTGCCAGCAGCTTAGGTAACGTGAACACTGAAGCTTTCTTT.

V gene TRBV3-1 combines with J gene TRBJ1-2, with 7 bases fitting TRBD1. V lost 1 base, J lost 5 bases, and 4 bases stayed unmatched. The V gene's germline CDR1 is LGHDT and CDR2 YNNKEL (reference sequence). The length of the CDR3 is 14 residues. DNA of the CDR3: TGTGCCAGCAGCCAAGTCACACAGGGGTATGGCTACACCTTC. Its translation is CASSQVTQGYGYTF.

This clonotype was recorded at least ten times. The chain carries TRBV2 and TRBJ1-6; 8 bases map to TRBD1. V was clipped by 6 bases and J by 3 bases; unmatched bases: 7. The germline V gene has CDR1 SNHLY and CDR2 FYNNEI. The CDR3 loop spans 16 amino acids. The chain's CDR3 is CASSARGTGYNSPLHF. The CDR3 DNA reads as TGTGCCAGCAGCGCGCGTGGGACAGGCTATAATTCACCCCTCCACTTT.

Only one count was recorded for this clonotype. The chain combines TRBV7-9 with TRBJ2-7; 7 bases match TRBD2. This CDR3 contains 14 residues. V gave up 5 bases and J gave up 5 bases; unmatched junction bases: 9. The germline V gene encodes CDR1 SEHNR and CDR2 FQNEAQ (reference sequence). The CDR3 DNA follows: TGTGCCAGCAGCCCTTTTGGGGGGGTCCACGAGCAGTACTTC. This gives the protein CASSPFGGVHEQYF.

The chain links TRBV15 to TRBJ1-1; tentative D call: TRBD1 (5 bases). This CDR3 spans 14 amino acids. The germline V gene encodes CDR1 LNHNV and CDR2 YYDKDF (reference sequence). The V gene lost 3 bases and the J gene lost 4 bases, with 12 bases spanning the gap. CDR3 residues: CATSRAGGGTEAFF. The CDR3 coding sequence is TGTGCCACCAGCAGGGCCGGCGGGGGCACTGAAGCTTTCTTT.